The TCR beta chain under discussion was sequenced for a study of CD8+ T cells in alopecia areata. Peripheral blood samples and lesional scalp punch biopsies were obtained from alopecia areata patients. Extracted from the samples, RNA was reverse transcribed into cDNA to serve as the sequencing template. Sequencing used immunoSEQ multiplex PCR; TCRdb keeps in-frame clones, though not all of them. The sample has 120,000 or so clones, approximately 47% seen once. This clone is a singleton in its sample. Its antigen is currently unknown. Study-wide points: Greater clonality was observed in lesional scalp samples, especially alopecia totalis/universalis, versus normal scalp.

Germline values: CDR1 MNHEY, CDR2 SMNVEV (reference sequence). V lost 5 bases and J 4 bases, leaving 15 bases between the germline ends. The CDR3 sequence is 14 residues long. This TCR was recovered from a human donor with alopecia areata. The V call is TRBV27, the J call TRBJ2-7; possible D gene TRBD2, 6 bases. Material for sequencing was NKG2D-low CD8+ T cells sorted from blood. CDR3 bases: TGTGCCAGCAGTCCACGTGGCGGGGCTTACGAGCAGTACTTC. Protein: CASSPRGGAYEQYF.